The entry that follows covers one T cell receptor beta chain sequence. Its antigen is still unknown. Measured with immunoSEQ multiplex PCR; TCRdb has only the in-frame clones, and not every one. The table lists 100,000 to 120,000 clones, roughly 90% of them singletons. Time point reported: week 11, during vaccination. The vaccine gave 300 ug of a 20-mer mutant IDH1 peptide subcutaneously per dose. The data derive from a study of a mutant IDH1 vaccine in newly diagnosed glioma. From germline, CDR1 is SGDLS and CDR2 YYNGEE. This CDR3 contains 14 residues. V lost 0 bases to trimming and J lost 4 bases, with 10 bases between them.

The material was PBMCs, obtained from a glioma patient whose treatment included an IDH1 peptide vaccine. The chain is built from TRBV9 and TRBJ1-1; maybe TRBD1 (5 bases). This sequence was found in a woman aged 50 to 60 with glioma. In nucleotides, the CDR3 is TGTGCCAGCAGCGTAGGGGGGTCGGTCACTGAAGCTTTCTTT. As protein: CASSVGGSVTEAFF.